A selection of T cell receptor beta chains follows, all from one sample in a study of blood T cell repertoires in COVID-19. TCRdb's copy holds only in-frame clones and misses some; the assay was immunoSEQ multiplex PCR. The sample records about 40,000 clones, about 89% being singletons. The source material was peripheral blood. The receptors come from a young woman in a cohort sampled during active COVID-19. CDR3s include the opening cysteine and the closing phenylalanine or tryptophan. D genes are given only for firm matches. Size is stated for part of the rows, as once, few or many counts, or as a class when the clone is expanded.

j_call	d_call	v_call	cdr3_length	clone_size	cdr3_nt	cdr3_aa
TRBJ1-2	.	TRBV9	13	.	TGTGCCAGCAGCCACGCCGACAGTAGGAGCTACACCTTC	CASSHADSRSYTF
TRBJ2-1	TRBD2	TRBV27	14	.	TGTGCCAGCAGTTTTAGAACTAGCGCAAGGGAGCAGTTCTTC	CASSFRTSAREQFF
TRBJ1-5	.	TRBV15	14	.	TGTGCCACCAGGCCCATTTCTAGCGGTCAGCCCCAGCATTTT	CATRPISSGQPQHF
TRBJ1-1	TRBD1	TRBV6-4	17	.	TGTGCCAGCAGTGGACAATTAGGGGGCAGGAGGAACACTGAAGCTTTCTTT	CASSGQLGGRRNTEAFF
TRBJ2-6	.	TRBV14	14	.	TGTGCCAGCAGCACTTACTCTGGGGCCAACGTCCTGACTTTC	CASSTYSGANVLTF
TRBJ1-1	.	TRBV28	17	.	TGTGCCAGCACCATACCCCCGGGGGATTCCTGGTCGTCGGTAGCTTTCTTT	CASTIPPGDSWSSVAFF
TRBJ1-5	.	TRBV20-1	11	once	TGCAGTGCTAACCCCCGGGGACCCCAGCATTTT	CSANPRGPQHF
TRBJ2-7	.	TRBV9	16	.	TGTGCCAGCAGCGTAGGGCCTGGCCCCAGCTCCTACGAGCAGTACTTC	CASSVGPGPSSYEQYF
TRBJ1-1	TRBD1	TRBV27	15	.	TGTGCCAGCAGTGTACCGGGACAGGGGAGAACTGAAGCTTTCTTT	CASSVPGQGRTEAFF
TRBJ2-2	TRBD1	TRBV14	16	.	TGTGCCAGCAGCCGGACTGACAGGGGCCCCACCGGGGAGCTGTTTTTT	CASSRTDRGPTGELFF
TRBJ1-2	.	TRBV2	11	.	TGTGCCGGACGACAGGCCGGCGGCTACACCTTC	CAGRQAGGYTF
TRBJ2-4	.	TRBV19	17	.	TGTGCCAGTAGTATAAGGCGACAGAAGATAGCCAAAAACATTCAGTACTTC	CASSIRRQKIAKNIQYF
TRBJ2-1	TRBD2	TRBV19	18	.	TGTGCCAGTAGTATAGTGGGACTAGCGGGAGAAGCCTACAATGAGCAGTTCTTC	CASSIVGLAGEAYNEQFF
TRBJ2-1	.	TRBV11-2	17	.	TGTGCCAGCAGTTATGTTTTGGGAGTCCCTCTATACAATGAGCAGTTCTTC	CASSYVLGVPLYNEQFF
TRBJ2-7	TRBD1	TRBV2	13	.	TGTGCCAGCAGCATGACAGGGATAAACGAGCAGTACTTC	CASSMTGINEQYF
TRBJ2-5	TRBD1	TRBV6-5	12	.	TGTGCCAGCCAAGGGACAGTTGAGACCCAGTACTTC	CASQGTVETQYF
TRBJ2-2	TRBD2	TRBV24-1	18	.	TGTGCCACCAGTGATTTGCGAACTAGCGGGAGAGGGCCCGGGGAGCTGTTTTTT	CATSDLRTSGRGPGELFF
TRBJ1-1	TRBD1	TRBV11-2	14	once	TGTGCCAGCAGTCAAAGGACAGGGAACACTGAAGCTTTCTTT	CASSQRTGNTEAFF
TRBJ2-7	.	TRBV6-1	13	.	TGTGCCAGCAGTGAAGGGCAGGGAGGCGAGCAGTACTTC	CASSEGQGGEQYF
TRBJ1-5	.	TRBV21-1	13	.	TGTGCTAGGGGCCAGGACGTCAATCAGCCCCAGCATTTT	CARGQDVNQPQHF
TRBJ2-2	.	TRBV6-6	13	.	TGTGCCAGCAGTTTATTCGCGTCCGGGGAGCTGTTTTTT	CASSLFASGELFF
TRBJ2-5	TRBD2	TRBV18	16	.	TGTGCCAGCTCACCGTTGGCTAGCGGTATTCAAGAGACCCAGTACTTC	CASSPLASGIQETQYF
TRBJ2-7	.	TRBV19	16	.	TGTGCCAGTAGTGTCATCTCAGGGGCCCCCTCCTACGAGCAGTACTTC	CASSVISGAPSYEQYF
TRBJ2-7	TRBD2	TRBV10-3	15	few	TGTGCCATCAGTGAGAGTACTAGCGGGAGTCGCGAGCAGTACTTC	CAISESTSGSREQYF
TRBJ1-6	.	TRBV3-1/TRBV3-2	15	.	TGTGCCAGCAGCCTGACAGACTCCCATAATTCACCCCTCCACTTT	CASSLTDSHNSPLHF
TRBJ2-7	.	TRBV15	15	.	TGTGCCACCAGCAGAGAGGGCAGGGGAGCCTACGAGCAGTACTTC	CATSREGRGAYEQYF
TRBJ2-6	.	TRBV30	14	.	TGTGCCTGCCCCACAGTAACTGGGGCCAACGTCCTGACTTTC	CACPTVTGANVLTF
TRBJ1-1	.	TRBV19	16	.	TGTGCCAGTAGTATATTACCCGGGGTTGGGAACACTGAAGCTTTCTTT	CASSILPGVGNTEAFF
TRBJ2-1	.	TRBV7-3	11	.	TGTGCCAGCAGCTTGGGGGGTGAGCAGTTCTTC	CASSLGGEQFF
TRBJ2-2	TRBD2	TRBV11-3	15	.	TGTGCCAGCAGCATAGCGGGAGAGGGCACCGGGGAGCTGTTTTTT	CASSIAGEGTGELFF
TRBJ2-7	.	TRBV12-5	13	.	TGTGCTAGTGGGAGGGACGGGAGCTACGAGCAGTACTTC	CASGRDGSYEQYF
TRBJ1-4	.	TRBV14	13	.	TGTGCCAGCAGCCCGGACGGGAGGGAAAAACTGTTTTTT	CASSPDGREKLFF
TRBJ1-1	.	TRBV6-2/TRBV6-3	11	.	TGTGCCAGCAGTTACCGAGGGGAAGCTTTCTTT	CASSYRGEAFF
TRBJ1-1	.	TRBV28	14	.	TGTGCCAGCAGGAATTCAGGGGAGGGCACTGAAGCTTTCTTT	CASRNSGEGTEAFF
TRBJ2-2	.	TRBV27	15	few	TGTGCCAGCTCCCCCCTAGGGGGGGGCACCGGGGAGCTGTTTTTT	CASSPLGGGTGELFF
TRBJ2-7	.	TRBV7-8	14	.	TGTGCCAGCAGCTTAGCAGGGGGATCCTACGAGCAGTACTTC	CASSLAGGSYEQYF
TRBJ2-3	.	TRBV24-1	17	.	TGTGCCACCAGTGACCCGTTGACGCGGTTGACTACAGATACGCAGTATTTT	CATSDPLTRLTTDTQYF
TRBJ2-1	TRBD2	TRBV19	16	once	TGTGCCAGTAGTATAGATAGGCTAGCGGGGTCCAATGAGCAGTTCTTC	CASSIDRLAGSNEQFF
TRBJ2-2	TRBD2	TRBV14	16	.	TGTGCCAGCAGCCACCTAGCGGCTACGAACACCGGGGAGCTGTTTTTT	CASSHLAATNTGELFF
TRBJ2-2	TRBD1	TRBV19	17	once	TGTGCCAGTAGTAGACAGGGACAGGGGGCGAACACCGGGGAGCTGTTTTTT	CASSRQGQGANTGELFF
TRBJ1-2	.	TRBV10-3	13	.	TGTGCCATCGGCCAGGACAGCCTTTATGGCTACACCTTC	CAIGQDSLYGYTF
TRBJ2-2	.	TRBV5-1	15	.	TGCGCCAGCAGCTTGGACGGGAGAGGCACCGGGGAGCTGTTTTTT	CASSLDGRGTGELFF
TRBJ2-4	.	TRBV19	13	.	TGTGCCAGTAGTATGGGTCAGGCCAACATTCAGTACTTC	CASSMGQANIQYF
TRBJ1-5	.	TRBV5-6	17	.	TGTGCCAGCAGCTTGACTATGGGGGCGCAAGGCAATCAGCCCCAGCATTTT	CASSLTMGAQGNQPQHF
TRBJ1-1	.	TRBV7-9	15	.	TGTGCCAGCAGCTTAGTGGAGAGACCGAACACTGAAGCTTTCTTT	CASSLVERPNTEAFF
TRBJ2-7	.	TRBV11-3	16	.	TGTGCCAGCACCGAAAGGGGCCACCTTCAAACTACGAGGCAGTACTTC	CASTERGHLQTTRQYF
TRBJ2-1	.	TRBV11-2	15	.	TGTGCCAGCAGCTTAAGGGGGACTATAGGAAGCGAGCAGTTCTTC	CASSLRGTIGSEQFF
TRBJ2-1	TRBD2	TRBV9	15	.	TGTGCCAGCAGCCTCGGGACTAGCTCCTACAATGAGCAGTTCTTC	CASSLGTSSYNEQFF
TRBJ2-3	TRBD1	TRBV24-1	15	.	TGTGCCACCAGTGATCTAGGACAGGGACCAGATACGCAGTATTTT	CATSDLGQGPDTQYF
TRBJ2-6	.	TRBV30	15	.	TGTGCCTGGGGGACAAACCCTTCTGGGGCCAACGTCCTGACTTTC	CAWGTNPSGANVLTF
TRBJ2-7	.	TRBV21-1	12	.	TGTGCCAGCAGCAAAACCCCAGGAATTCAGTACTTC	CASSKTPGIQYF
TRBJ2-7	TRBD1	TRBV11-2	12	.	TGTGCCAGCAGCCCCGACAGGGGAAGGCAGTACTTC	CASSPDRGRQYF